The clone carrying this T cell receptor (beta chain) was counted a few times. Per individual sample, total RNA of at least 6 micrograms was extracted. Together with a sample-barcoded 5' primer, a J-beta primer mix was included in a second PCR lasting about 6 to 12 cycles. CDR3-containing paired-end reads numbered at least 2.5 million in each sample. TCRdb itself ran the 5' RACE reads through MiXCR, one entry per CDR3 protein. Found here are some 560,000 distinct CDR3 sequences, approximately 26% of them singletons; the top ten hold roughly 3.5%. The sample is drawn from a study of blood T cells in healthy people across ages. Unmatched junction bases numbered 10, after V lost 4 bases and J lost 2 bases. Looked up from germline, CDR1 is SNHLY and CDR2 is FYNNEI. There are 17 residues in the CDR3. The data were also submitted as part of a second study, on T cells of mothers and their children. In that study: Evidence of persistent microchimeric T cell clones was absent.

This sequence was found in a boy aged 2 to 9 in good health. Sequenced material: blood. The chain has TRBV2 and TRBJ2-2; 7 bases fit TRBD1. The CDR3 DNA reads TGTGCCAGCAGTGGCGTAGGGGGCCTAGCCAACACCGGGGAGCTGTTTTTT. Its protein is CASSGVGGLANTGELFF.